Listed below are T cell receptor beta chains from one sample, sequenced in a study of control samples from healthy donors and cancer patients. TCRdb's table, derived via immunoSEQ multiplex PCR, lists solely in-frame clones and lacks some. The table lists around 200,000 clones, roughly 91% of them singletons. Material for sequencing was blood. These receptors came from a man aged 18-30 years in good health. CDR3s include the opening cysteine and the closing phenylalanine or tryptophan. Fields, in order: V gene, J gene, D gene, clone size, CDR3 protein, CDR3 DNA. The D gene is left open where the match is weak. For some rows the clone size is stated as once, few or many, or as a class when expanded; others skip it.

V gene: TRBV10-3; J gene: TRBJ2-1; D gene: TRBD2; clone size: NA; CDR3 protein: CAIRLAGSNEQFF; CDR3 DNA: TGTGCCATCCGACTAGCGGGGTCCAATGAGCAGTTCTTC
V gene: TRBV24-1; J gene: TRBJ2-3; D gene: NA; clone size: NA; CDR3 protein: CATSDPGPEAQYF; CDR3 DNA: TGTGCCACCAGTGATCCGGGGCCCGAGGCGCAGTATTTT
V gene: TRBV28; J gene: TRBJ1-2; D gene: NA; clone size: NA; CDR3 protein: CASSPAGGGYTF; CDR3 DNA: TGTGCCAGCAGTCCTGCGGGAGGTGGCTACACCTTC
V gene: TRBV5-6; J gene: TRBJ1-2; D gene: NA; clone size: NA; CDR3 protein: CASRAEDWAALYGYTF; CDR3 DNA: TGTGCCAGCAGGGCAGAGGATTGGGCTGCCCTCTACGGCTACACCTTC
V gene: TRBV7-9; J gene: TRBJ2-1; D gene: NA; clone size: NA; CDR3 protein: CASKKESYNEQFF; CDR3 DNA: TGTGCCAGCAAAAAGGAATCCTACAATGAGCAGTTCTTC
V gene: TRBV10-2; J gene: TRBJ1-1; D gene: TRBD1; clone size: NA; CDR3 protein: CASSEWGQGFTEAFF; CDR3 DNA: TGCGCCAGCAGTGAGTGGGGACAGGGGTTTACTGAAGCTTTCTTT
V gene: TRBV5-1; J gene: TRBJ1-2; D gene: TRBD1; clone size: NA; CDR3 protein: CASSLEGQGVGYTF; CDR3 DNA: TGCGCCAGCAGCTTGGAGGGACAGGGAGTAGGCTACACCTTC
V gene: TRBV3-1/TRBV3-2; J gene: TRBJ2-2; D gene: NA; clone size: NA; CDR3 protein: CASSFAGELFF; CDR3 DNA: TGTGCCAGCAGTTTCGCCGGGGAGCTGTTTTTT
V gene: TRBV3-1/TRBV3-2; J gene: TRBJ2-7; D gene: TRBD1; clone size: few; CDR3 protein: CASSPDRPGQDYEQYF; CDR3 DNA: TGTGCCAGCAGCCCCGACCGACCGGGACAGGACTACGAGCAGTACTTC
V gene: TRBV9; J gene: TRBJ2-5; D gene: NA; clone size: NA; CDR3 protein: CASSVREGAGETQYF; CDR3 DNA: TGTGCCAGCAGCGTAAGAGAGGGGGCGGGGGAGACCCAGTACTTC
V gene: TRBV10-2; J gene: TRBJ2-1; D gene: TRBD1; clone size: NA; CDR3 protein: CASSESNRGNEQFF; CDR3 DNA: TGCGCCAGCAGTGAGTCGAACAGGGGTAATGAGCAGTTCTTC
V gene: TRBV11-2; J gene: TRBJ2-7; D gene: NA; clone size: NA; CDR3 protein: CASSTFGGGLYEQYF; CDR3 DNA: TGTGCCAGCAGTACCTTCGGCGGGGGCCTCTACGAGCAGTACTTC
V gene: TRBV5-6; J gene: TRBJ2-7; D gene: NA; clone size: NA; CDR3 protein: CASSLGGYEQYF; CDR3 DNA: TGTGCCAGCAGCTTGGGAGGGTACGAGCAGTACTTC
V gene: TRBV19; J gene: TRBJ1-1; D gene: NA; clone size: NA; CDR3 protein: CASSIQGNTEAFF; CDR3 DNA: TGTGCCAGTAGTATCCAGGGTAACACTGAAGCTTTCTTT
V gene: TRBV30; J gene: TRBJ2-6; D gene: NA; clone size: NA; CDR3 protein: CAKGGGAGANVLTF; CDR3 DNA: TGTGCCAAGGGCGGCGGGGCTGGGGCCAACGTCCTGACTTTC
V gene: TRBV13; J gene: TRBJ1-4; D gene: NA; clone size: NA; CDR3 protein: CASSLGPTNEKLFF; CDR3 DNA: TGTGCCAGCAGCTTGGGACCAACTAATGAAAAACTGTTTTTT
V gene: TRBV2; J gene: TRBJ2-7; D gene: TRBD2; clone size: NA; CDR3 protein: CASSSTPGLAGVEQYF; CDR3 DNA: TGTGCCAGCAGTTCGACGCCGGGACTAGCGGGGGTCGAGCAGTACTTC
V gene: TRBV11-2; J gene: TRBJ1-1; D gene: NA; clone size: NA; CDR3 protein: CASSLIGGTEAFF; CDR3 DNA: TGTGCCAGCAGCTTGATAGGGGGCACTGAAGCTTTCTTT
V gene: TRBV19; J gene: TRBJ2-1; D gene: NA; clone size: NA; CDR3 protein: CASSRQDRYYNEQFF; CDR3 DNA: TGTGCCAGTAGTAGACAAGACCGTTACTACAATGAGCAGTTCTTC
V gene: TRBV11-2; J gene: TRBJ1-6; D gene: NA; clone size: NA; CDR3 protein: CASSSGGVLSPLHF; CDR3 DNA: TGTGCCAGCAGCTCGGGGGGAGTATTGTCACCCCTCCACTTT
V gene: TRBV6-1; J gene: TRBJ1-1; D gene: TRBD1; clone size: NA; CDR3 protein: CASSEGSGGSNTEAFF; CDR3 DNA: TGTGCCAGCAGTGAGGGCTCAGGGGGCTCGAACACTGAAGCTTTCTTT
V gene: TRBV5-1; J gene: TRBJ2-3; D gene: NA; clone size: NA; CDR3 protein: CASSLGQGDTQYF; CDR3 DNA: TGCGCCAGCAGCTTGGGGCAGGGGGATACGCAGTATTTT
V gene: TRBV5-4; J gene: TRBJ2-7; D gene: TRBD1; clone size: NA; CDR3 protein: CASSHPDRIIPRYEQYF; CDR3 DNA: TGTGCCAGCAGCCACCCGGACAGGATCATCCCCCGCTACGAGCAGTACTTC
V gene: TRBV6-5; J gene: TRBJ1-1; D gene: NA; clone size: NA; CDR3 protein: CASIRGPEAFF; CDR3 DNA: TGTGCCAGCATTAGGGGACCGGAAGCTTTCTTT
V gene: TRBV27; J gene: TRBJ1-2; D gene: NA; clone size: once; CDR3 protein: CASSLRPGPYGYTF; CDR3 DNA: TGTGCCAGCAGTTTAAGGCCCGGTCCATATGGCTACACCTTC
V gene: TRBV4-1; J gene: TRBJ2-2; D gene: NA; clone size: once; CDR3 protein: CATMDRHGRNTGELFF; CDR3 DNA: TGCGCCACCATGGACCGCCACGGTCGTAACACCGGGGAGCTGTTTTTT
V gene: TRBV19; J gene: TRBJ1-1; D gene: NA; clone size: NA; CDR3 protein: CASSEITGGNRAFF; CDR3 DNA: TGTGCCAGTAGTGAAATCACGGGGGGGAATAGGGCTTTCTTT
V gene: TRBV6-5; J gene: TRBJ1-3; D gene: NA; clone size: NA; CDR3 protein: CASSWDSGNTIYF; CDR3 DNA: TGTGCCAGCAGCTGGGACTCTGGAAACACCATATATTTT
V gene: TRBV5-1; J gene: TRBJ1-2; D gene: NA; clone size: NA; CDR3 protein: CASSAERGGSYTF; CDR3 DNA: TGCGCCAGCAGCGCCGAGCGGGGCGGGAGCTACACCTTC
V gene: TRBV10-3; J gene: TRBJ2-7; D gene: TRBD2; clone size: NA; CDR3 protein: CAISVGGGPNEQYF; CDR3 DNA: TGTGCCATCAGTGTGGGCGGGGGGCCGAACGAGCAGTACTTC
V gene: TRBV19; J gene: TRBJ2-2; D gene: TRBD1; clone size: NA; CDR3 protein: CASSIPPTGYIGELFF; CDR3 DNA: TGTGCCAGTAGTATCCCTCCGACAGGGTACATTGGGGAGCTGTTTTTT
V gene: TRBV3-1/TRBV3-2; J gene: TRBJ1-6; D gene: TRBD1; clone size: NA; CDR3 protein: CASSPPWGQDSPLHF; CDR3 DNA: TGTGCCAGCAGTCCGCCCTGGGGACAGGATTCACCCCTCCACTTT
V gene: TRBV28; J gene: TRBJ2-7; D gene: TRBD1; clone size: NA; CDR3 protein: CASSPATGGYEQYF; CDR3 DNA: TGTGCCAGCAGTCCAGCGACAGGGGGCTACGAGCAGTACTTC
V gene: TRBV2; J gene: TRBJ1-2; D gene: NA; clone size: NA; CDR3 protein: CASTLPGGRNYGYTF; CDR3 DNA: TGTGCCAGCACCCTTCCGGGCGGACGGAACTATGGCTACACCTTC
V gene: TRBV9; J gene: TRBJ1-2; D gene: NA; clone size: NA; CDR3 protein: CASAGAKGGVIYGYTF; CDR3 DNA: TGTGCCAGCGCCGGAGCAAAGGGGGGAGTGATCTATGGCTACACCTTC
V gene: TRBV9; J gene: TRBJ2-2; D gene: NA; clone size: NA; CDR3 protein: CASSVGTLNTGELFF; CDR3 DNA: TGTGCCAGCAGCGTAGGCACGTTGAACACCGGGGAGCTGTTTTTT
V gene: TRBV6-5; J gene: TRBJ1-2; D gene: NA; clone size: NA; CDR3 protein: CASTRGIEDGYTF; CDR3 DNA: TGTGCCAGCACCCGTGGGATTGAGGATGGCTACACCTTC
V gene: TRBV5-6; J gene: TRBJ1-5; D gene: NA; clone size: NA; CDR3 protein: CASSFGGFNQPQHF; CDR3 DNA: TGTGCCAGCAGCTTTGGCGGGTTCAATCAGCCCCAGCATTTT
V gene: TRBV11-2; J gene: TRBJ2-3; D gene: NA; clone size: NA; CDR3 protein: CATRDVGTDTQYF; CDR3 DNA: TGTGCCACCAGGGATGTGGGCACAGATACGCAGTATTTT
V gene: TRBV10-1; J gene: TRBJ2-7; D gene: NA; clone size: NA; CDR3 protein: CASSGSMDEQYF; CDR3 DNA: TGCGCCAGCAGTGGGAGTATGGACGAGCAGTACTTC
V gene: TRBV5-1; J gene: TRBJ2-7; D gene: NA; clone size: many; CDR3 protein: CASSPAVGGETYEQYF; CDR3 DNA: TGCGCCAGCAGCCCGGCCGTTGGGGGCGAGACCTACGAGCAGTACTTC
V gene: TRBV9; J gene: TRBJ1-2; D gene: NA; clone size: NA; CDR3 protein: CASSVAPGNYGYTF; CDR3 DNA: TGTGCCAGCAGCGTAGCCCCGGGTAACTATGGCTACACCTTC
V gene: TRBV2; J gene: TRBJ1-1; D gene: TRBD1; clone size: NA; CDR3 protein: CASIPGQGSPEAFF; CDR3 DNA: TGTGCCAGTATCCCGGGACAGGGATCCCCTGAAGCTTTCTTT
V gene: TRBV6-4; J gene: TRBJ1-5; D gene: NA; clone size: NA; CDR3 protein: CASSDPISNQPQHF; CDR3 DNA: TGTGCCAGCAGTGATCCGATCTCGAATCAGCCCCAGCATTTT
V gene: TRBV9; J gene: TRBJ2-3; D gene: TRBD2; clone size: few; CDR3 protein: CASTPGASGGLTDTQYF; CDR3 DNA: TGTGCCAGCACCCCGGGGGCTAGCGGGGGACTCACAGATACGCAGTATTTT
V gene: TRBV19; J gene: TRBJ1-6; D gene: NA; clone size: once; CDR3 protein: CASSTSWGDSSSYNSPLHF; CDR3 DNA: TGTGCCAGTAGTACTTCCTGGGGGGACTCCAGCTCCTATAATTCACCCCTCCACTTT
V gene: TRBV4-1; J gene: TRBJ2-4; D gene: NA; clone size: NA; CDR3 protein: CASSQERGDWAKNIQYF; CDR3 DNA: TGCGCCAGCAGCCAAGAAAGGGGAGATTGGGCCAAAAACATTCAGTACTTC
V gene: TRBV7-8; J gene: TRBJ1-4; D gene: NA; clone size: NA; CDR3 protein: CASSPRGQSTNEKLFF; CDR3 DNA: TGTGCCAGCAGCCCGAGAGGACAGTCAACTAATGAAAAACTGTTTTTT
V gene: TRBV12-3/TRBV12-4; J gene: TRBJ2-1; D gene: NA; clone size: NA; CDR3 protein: CASTLSYNEQFF; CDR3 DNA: TGTGCCAGCACCCTGAGCTACAATGAGCAGTTCTTC
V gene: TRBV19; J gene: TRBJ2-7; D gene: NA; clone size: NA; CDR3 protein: CASSIAEDVGAQYF; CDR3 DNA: TGTGCCAGTAGTATAGCCGAGGACGTGGGGGCGCAGTACTTC
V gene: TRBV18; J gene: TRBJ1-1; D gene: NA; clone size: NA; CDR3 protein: CASSPRGGQHTEAFF; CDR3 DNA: TGTGCCAGCTCACCCCGGGGGGGGCAGCACACTGAAGCTTTCTTT
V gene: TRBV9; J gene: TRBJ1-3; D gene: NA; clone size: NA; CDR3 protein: CASSGDDVSGNTIYF; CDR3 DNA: TGTGCCAGCAGCGGGGATGACGTCTCTGGAAACACCATATATTTT
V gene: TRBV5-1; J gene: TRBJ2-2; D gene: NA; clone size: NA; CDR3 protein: CASSLNQGSYDGELFF; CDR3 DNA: TGCGCCAGCAGCCTGAATCAGGGGTCGTACGACGGGGAGCTGTTTTTT
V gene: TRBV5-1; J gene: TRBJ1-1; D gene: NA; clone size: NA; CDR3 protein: CASSLDWGDTEAFF; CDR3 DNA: TGCGCCAGCAGCTTGGATTGGGGGGATACTGAAGCTTTCTTT
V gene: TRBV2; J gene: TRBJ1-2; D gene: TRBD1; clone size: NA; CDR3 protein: CASSVQGMDYGYTF; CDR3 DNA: TGTGCCAGCAGCGTACAGGGGATGGACTATGGCTACACCTTC
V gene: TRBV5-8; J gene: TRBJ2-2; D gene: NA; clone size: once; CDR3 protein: CASSLLVTLGVNTGELFF; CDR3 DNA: TGTGCCAGCAGCCTTCTGGTAACTCTGGGGGTCAACACCGGGGAGCTGTTTTTT
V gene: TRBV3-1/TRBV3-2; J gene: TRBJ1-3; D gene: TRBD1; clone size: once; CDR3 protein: CASSRGQSGNTIYF; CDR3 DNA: TGTGCCAGCAGCCGGGGACAGTCTGGAAACACCATATATTTT
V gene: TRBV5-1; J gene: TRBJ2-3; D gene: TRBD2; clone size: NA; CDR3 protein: CASKFRTSGGPNNTDTQYF; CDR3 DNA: TGCGCCAGCAAGTTCCGGACTAGCGGGGGCCCGAATAACACAGATACGCAGTATTTT
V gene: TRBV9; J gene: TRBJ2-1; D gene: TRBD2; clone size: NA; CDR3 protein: CASSVSGGNYNEQFF; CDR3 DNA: TGTGCCAGTAGCGTGAGCGGGGGGAACTACAATGAGCAGTTCTTC
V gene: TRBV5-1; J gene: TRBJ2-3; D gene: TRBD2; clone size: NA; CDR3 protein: CASSRLAGASTDTQYF; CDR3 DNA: TGCGCCAGCTCTAGACTAGCGGGGGCCAGCACAGATACGCAGTATTTT